This is a list of T cell receptor beta chains from one sample in a study of identifying expanded T cells in peripheral blood. Using immunoSEQ multiplex PCR, the repertoire was profiled, and TCRdb retains in-frame clones only, with some absent. The repertoire holds more than 50,000 clones, with around four fifths as singletons. Input material: blood. All receptors derive from a person aged 18 to 69 in good health. The CDR3 runs from the conserved cysteine through the conserved F or W. The D gene is left open where the match is weak. A row's size may be missing; if present it is once, few, many or a size class.

J gene: TRBJ2-3
V gene: TRBV19
D gene: TRBD2
clone size: NA
CDR3 protein: CASSTSGGTDTQYF
CDR3 DNA: TGTGCCAGTAGTACTAGCGGGGGAACAGATACGCAGTATTTT

J gene: TRBJ2-3
V gene: TRBV6-1
D gene: NA
clone size: once
CDR3 protein: CASTEGQLSTDTQYF
CDR3 DNA: TGTGCCAGCACCGAGGGACAACTGAGCACAGATACGCAGTATTTT

J gene: TRBJ2-1
V gene: TRBV7-8
D gene: TRBD2
clone size: NA
CDR3 protein: CASSLVRTSGFSSSYNEQFF
CDR3 DNA: TGTGCCAGCAGCTTAGTAAGGACTAGCGGGTTCTCGAGCTCCTACAATGAGCAGTTCTTC

J gene: TRBJ2-1
V gene: TRBV28
D gene: TRBD2
clone size: NA
CDR3 protein: CASSPGGAHNEQFF
CDR3 DNA: TGTGCCAGCAGTCCGGGGGGGGCCCACAATGAGCAGTTCTTC

J gene: TRBJ1-6
V gene: TRBV30
D gene: NA
clone size: once
CDR3 protein: CAWGTLQGWNSPLHF
CDR3 DNA: TGTGCCTGGGGCACTCTACAGGGTTGGAATTCACCCCTCCACTTT

J gene: TRBJ2-1
V gene: TRBV11-3
D gene: TRBD2
clone size: NA
CDR3 protein: CASSTGLAGGVVEQFF
CDR3 DNA: TGTGCCAGCAGCACCGGACTAGCGGGAGGAGTCGTTGAGCAGTTCTTC

J gene: TRBJ1-5
V gene: TRBV6-6
D gene: TRBD1
clone size: once
CDR3 protein: CASRKTGTGAQPQHF
CDR3 DNA: TGTGCCAGCAGAAAAACCGGGACAGGGGCTCAGCCCCAACATTTT

J gene: TRBJ2-2
V gene: TRBV5-1
D gene: TRBD1
clone size: NA
CDR3 protein: CASSLVTPGQGFTGELFF
CDR3 DNA: TGCGCCAGCAGCTTGGTCACACCGGGACAGGGATTCACCGGGGAGCTGTTTTTT

J gene: TRBJ1-3
V gene: TRBV2
D gene: NA
clone size: NA
CDR3 protein: CATPGANTIYF
CDR3 DNA: TGTGCCACGCCGGGGGCAAACACCATATATTTT

J gene: TRBJ1-1
V gene: TRBV18
D gene: NA
clone size: NA
CDR3 protein: CASSPKGSVDTEAFF
CDR3 DNA: TGTGCCAGCTCACCAAAAGGTTCTGTGGACACTGAAGCTTTCTTT

J gene: TRBJ1-2
V gene: TRBV6-5
D gene: NA
clone size: once
CDR3 protein: CASRDSGGYTF
CDR3 DNA: TGTGCCAGCAGGGACAGCGGTGGCTACACCTTC

J gene: TRBJ2-5
V gene: TRBV5-1
D gene: NA
clone size: NA
CDR3 protein: CASSVGLGETQYF
CDR3 DNA: TGCGCCAGCAGCGTGGGACTGGGGGAGACCCAGTACTTC

J gene: TRBJ2-3
V gene: TRBV30
D gene: NA
clone size: NA
CDR3 protein: CAWSGLRASTDTQYF
CDR3 DNA: TGTGCCTGGAGTGGGTTGCGGGCTAGCACAGATACGCAGTATTTT

J gene: TRBJ1-5
V gene: TRBV6-1
D gene: NA
clone size: NA
CDR3 protein: CASSGQIGSNQPQHF
CDR3 DNA: TGTGCCAGCAGTGGACAGATTGGCAGCAATCAGCCCCAGCATTTT

J gene: TRBJ1-6
V gene: TRBV9
D gene: NA
clone size: once
CDR3 protein: CASSEGDSSSPLHF
CDR3 DNA: TGTGCCAGCAGCGAAGGGGACTCGAGTTCACCCCTCCACTTT

J gene: TRBJ2-5
V gene: TRBV2
D gene: NA
clone size: NA
CDR3 protein: CASSNGLRETQYF
CDR3 DNA: TGTGCCAGCAGCAACGGCCTAAGGGAGACCCAGTACTTC

J gene: TRBJ1-1
V gene: TRBV19
D gene: NA
clone size: once
CDR3 protein: CASSTDGSNTEAFF
CDR3 DNA: TGTGCCAGTAGTACGGACGGATCGAACACTGAAGCTTTCTTT

J gene: TRBJ2-3
V gene: TRBV5-5
D gene: NA
clone size: NA
CDR3 protein: CASSPDSTGRGTDTQYF
CDR3 DNA: TGTGCCAGCAGCCCGGATAGCACAGGGAGAGGAACAGATACGCAGTATTTT

J gene: TRBJ2-6
V gene: TRBV5-8
D gene: NA
clone size: once
CDR3 protein: CASSWTAGANVLTF
CDR3 DNA: TGTGCCAGCAGCTGGACTGCTGGGGCCAACGTCCTGACTTTC